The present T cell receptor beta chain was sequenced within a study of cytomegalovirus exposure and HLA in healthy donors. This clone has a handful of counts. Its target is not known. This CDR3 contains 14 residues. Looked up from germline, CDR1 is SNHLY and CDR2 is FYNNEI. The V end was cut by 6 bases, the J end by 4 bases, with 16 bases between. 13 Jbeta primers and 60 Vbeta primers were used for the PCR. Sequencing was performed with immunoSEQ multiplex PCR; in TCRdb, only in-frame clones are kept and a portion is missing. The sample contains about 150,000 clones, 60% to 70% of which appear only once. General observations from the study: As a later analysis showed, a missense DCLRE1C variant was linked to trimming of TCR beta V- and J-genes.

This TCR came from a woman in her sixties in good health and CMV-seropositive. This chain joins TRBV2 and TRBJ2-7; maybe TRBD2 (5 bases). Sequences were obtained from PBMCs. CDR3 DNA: TGTGCCAGCAGCCTCGGAGGAACCAAATACGAGCAGTACTTC. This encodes CASSLGGTKYEQYF.